Listed below are T cell receptor beta chains from one sample, sequenced in a study of CD8+CD57+ T cells in acquired aplastic anemia. TCRdb analysed the reads with MiXCR anew, one entry per CDR3 protein. Here the sample spans approximately 200,000 distinct CDR3 sequences, 64% being singletons. The sequencing input was sorted CD4+, CD8+, or CD8+CD57+ T cells (not recorded which) from PBMCs. The source of these receptors is a human donor with severe aplastic anemia or a healthy control (not recorded which). The CDR3 runs from the conserved cysteine through the conserved F or W. The D gene is left open where the match is weak.

V	J	D	length	CDR3
TRBV29-1	TRBJ2-5	-	15	CSVERGDGRQETQYF
TRBV19	TRBJ1-2	-	12	CASSWMGDGYTF
TRBV11-3	TRBJ1-2	-	16	CASSLYPGGFDYGYTF
TRBV19	TRBJ2-7	-	14	CASSFLAYSYEQYF
TRBV2	TRBJ2-3	TRBD2	15	CASSQDGRGTDTQYF
TRBV24-1	TRBJ2-7	-	13	CATSDQSSYEQYF
TRBV6-5	TRBJ1-2	-	15	CASSYSMGGQGGYTF
TRBV19	TRBJ2-7	-	14	CASSLGGLYYEQYF
TRBV6-1	TRBJ2-7	-	14	CASSYSRPTGEQYF
TRBV12-3/TRBV12-4	TRBJ1-5	-	14	CASRWGGGNQPQHF
TRBV12-3/TRBV12-4	TRBJ1-2	TRBD1	14	CASSFQGASDGYTF
TRBV6-5	TRBJ2-2	-	15	CASSYGSGWTGELFF
TRBV19	TRBJ2-7	-	15	CASSSRTGGWFEQYF
TRBV9	TRBJ2-1	TRBD2	15	CASSIRLAGYNEQFF
TRBV5-1	TRBJ2-7	-	14	CASSPGGREYEQYF
TRBV7-2	TRBJ2-1	-	14	CASSLGALYNEQFF
TRBV29-1	TRBJ1-1	-	13	CGVEGALPAEAFF
TRBV7-9	TRBJ2-3	-	14	CASSRSGSTDTQYF
TRBV10-2	TRBJ2-2	-	16	CASSDIRDTSTGELFF
TRBV20-1	TRBJ1-4	TRBD1	13	CSAGQGEPEKLFF
TRBV3-1	TRBJ2-7	-	16	CASSEGGQDRAYEQYF
TRBV20-1	TRBJ1-2	-	11	CSASAGYGYTF
TRBV9	TRBJ1-2	-	14	CASSKNGVDYGYTF
TRBV7-9	TRBJ2-7	TRBD1	15	CASSQDRGEKNEQYF
TRBV20-1	TRBJ1-5	-	14	CSATQGSSNQPQHF
TRBV7-6	TRBJ2-6	-	15	CASSFSNSGANVLTF
TRBV7-9	TRBJ1-4	TRBD1	15	CASSLYRQGQGKLFF
TRBV2	TRBJ1-1	-	13	CASSPERWSEAFF
TRBV15	TRBJ2-2	-	13	CATSPHGAGELFF
TRBV12-3/TRBV12-4	TRBJ2-7	TRBD2	13	CASSIAGGYEQYF
TRBV20-1	-	TRBD1	14	CSASRTGPQETQYF
TRBV27	TRBJ1-1	TRBD1	17	CASSSHRDRAWEAEAFF
TRBV7-2	TRBJ2-3	-	17	CASSFLGGGGRSDTQYF
TRBV30	TRBJ2-5	-	17	CAWSVEGGLRLAETQYF
TRBV7-2	TRBJ1-6	-	15	CASSLVFRNNSPLHF
TRBV27	TRBJ2-7	-	13	CASSFAVFYEQYF
TRBV24-1	TRBJ2-1	-	15	CATSDPTGPDGEQFF
TRBV19	TRBJ1-3	-	13	CASSMLSGNTIYF
TRBV9	TRBJ2-2	-	19	CASSFLSGFGAVNTGELFF